Shown below are 14 T cell receptor beta chains from a single sample sequenced in a study of shared clonotypes between healthy human individuals. TCRdb's copy holds only in-frame clones and misses some; the assay was immunoSEQ multiplex PCR. The sample holds approximately 2.1 million clones, 85% to 95% seen once. Input material: naive CD4+ T cells from PBMCs. Subset: CD45RA+ positively selected. These receptors all come from a man aged 18 to 30 in good health. Some clones in this sample may be carry-over from other donors' samples.

V usage is TRBV5-6 and J usage is TRBJ1-3; 7 positions match TRBD1. The junction had 9 bases not matched to a gene; V was cut back by 0 bases and J by 3 bases. Germline CDR1 reads SGHDT; CDR2 reads YYEEEE. The CDR3 extends over 17 amino acids. For the CDR3, the DNA is TGTGCCAGCAGCTTGGTCGAGACAGGGCGGGGTGGAAACACCATATATTTT. Translation: CASSLVETGRGGNTIYF.

The chain employs TRBV19 and TRBJ1-5; D may be TRBD1 (6 bases). The length of the CDR3 is 14 residues. Trimming shortened V by 3 bases and J by 7 bases, and 13 bases separated the two germline ends. The germline V gene has CDR1 LNHDA and CDR2 SQIVND (reference sequence). CDR3 residues: CASSIRGRGQPQHF. In DNA form, the CDR3 reads TGTGCCAGTAGTATCAGGGGTCGGGGACAGCCCCAGCATTTT. The complete variable domain, with remaining parts taken from reference TRBV19 and TRBJ1-5, reads DGGITQSPKYLFRKEGQNVTLSCEQNLNHDAMYWYRQDPGQGLRLIYYSQIVNDFQKGDIAEGYSVSREKKESFPLTVTSAQKNPTAFYLCASSIRGRGQPQHFGDGTRLSIL.

The chain has TRBV9 and TRBJ1-1, with 8 bases lining up with TRBD1. In germline, CDR1 is SGDLS, CDR2 YYNGEE. The CDR3 runs 14 residues. With V trimmed by 6 bases and J by 3 bases, 7 bases remained unmatched. The CDR3 spells CASTGGWGDTEAFF. DNA of the CDR3: TGTGCCAGCACAGGGGGCTGGGGTGACACTGAAGCTTTCTTT.

For the CDR3, the DNA is TGTGCCATCATAAGGAGCCCTCATAGCGGGAGGCCCACCACAACAGATACGCAGTATTTT. This translates into CAIIRSPHSGRPTTTDTQYF. The rearrangement joins TRBV10-3 to TRBJ2-3, with 10 bases matching TRBD2. Looked up from germline, CDR1 is ENHRY and CDR2 is SYGVKD. V was clipped by 7 bases and J by 3 bases; unmatched bases: 22. CDR3 length equals 20 residues.

V is TRBV7-3 and J is TRBJ2-5; D may be TRBD1 (5 bases). Trimming took off 5 bases at V and 2 bases at J, with 9 bases between the two ends. CDR3 size: 13 residues. The V gene's germline CDR1 is SGHTA and CDR2 FQGTGA. The CDR3: CASSRSGQETQYF. The CDR3 DNA reads as TGTGCCAGCAGCCGCTCAGGGCAAGAGACCCAGTACTTC.

The chain is built from TRBV7-8 and TRBJ1-4; the D gene is possibly TRBD1 (6 bases). The germline CDR1 and CDR2 sequences are SGHVS and FQNEAQ. V lost 5 bases and J 4 bases, leaving 17 bases between the germline ends. This CDR3 comprises 16 residues. Written as DNA, the CDR3 is TGTGCCAGCAGCCGACAGCCAGGGGATGGTAATGAAAAACTGTTTTTT. This gives the protein CASSRQPGDGNEKLFF.

As regards this clone: The identical CDR3 is also encoded by other nucleotide sequences in the sample. This sequence joins TRBV19 and TRBJ2-5; D may be TRBD2 (5 bases). The ends were cut back, 11 bases at V and 0 bases at J, with 10 bases in the middle. CDR1 is LNHDA, CDR2 SQIVND, per germline (reference sequence). The CDR3 runs 12 residues. The CDR3 DNA is TGTGCCTCTGCGCGGGACCAAGAGACCCAGTACTTC. Protein product: CASARDQETQYF.

J is TRBJ2-3 and V is TRBV6-1, with unresolved D. Germline CDR1 is MNHNS and CDR2 is SASEGT. The CDR3 runs 13 residues. Trimming pared 6 bases from V and 0 bases from J, leaving 7 bases between. CDR3 in amino acids: CASRSRSTDTQYF. As DNA, the CDR3 is TGTGCCAGCAGAAGTAGGAGCACAGATACGCAGTATTTT.

Worth noting for this clone: Other DNA sequences within the sample encode an identical CDR3. The gene calls are TRBV9 and TRBJ1-2; 7 positions agree with TRBD1. The CDR3 extends over 14 amino acids. Germline loops: CDR1 SGDLS, CDR2 YYNGEE. V lost 4 bases, J lost 3 bases, and 6 bases stayed unmatched. The CDR3 nucleotides read TGTGCCAGCAGCCCCCGACAGGGCTACTATGGCTACACCTTC. Translation: CASSPRQGYYGYTF.

This chain uses TRBV19 with TRBJ2-5; D is perhaps TRBD1 (6 bases). Germline values: CDR1 LNHDA, CDR2 SQIVND (reference sequence). CDR3 length: 15 amino acids. The germline V and J ends were trimmed by 5 bases and 1 base, with 14 bases remaining between them. The CDR3 region has the DNA TGTGCCAGTAGTTGGGCAGGGGAATTCCAAGAGACCCAGTACTTC. Amino acid sequence: CASSWAGEFQETQYF.

V and J are TRBV28 and TRBJ2-1, with D tentatively TRBD1 (5 bases). Trimming took 4 bases from V and 8 from J, leaving 15 bases between them. Germline-derived CDR1 and CDR2 are MDHEN and SYDVKM. The CDR3 totals 14 residues. CDR3 nucleotide sequence: TGTGCCAGCAGTTCAGCAGGGCCAGTCTATGAGCAGTTCTTC. Residues: CASSSAGPVYEQFF.

This chain connects TRBV7-9 to TRBJ2-1; TRBD2 matches at 14 bases. Per germline, CDR1 SEHNR and CDR2 FQNEAQ (reference sequence). V was clipped by 5 bases and J by 6 bases; unmatched bases: 6. This CDR3 is built from 16 residues. CDR3 nucleotides: TGTGCCAGCAGCCTGGGACTAGCGGGAGAGGGCAATGAGCAGTTCTTC. This sequence encodes CASSLGLAGEGNEQFF.

The chain employs TRBV5-1 and TRBJ2-3; 7 bases fit TRBD1. The CDR3 runs 16 residues. V shed 4 bases and J 1 base; nucleotides not matched to a gene: 9. Germline V gene sequence: CDR1 SGHRS, CDR2 YFSETQ. CDR3 region: CASSLTGQSGTDTQYF. The CDR3 coding sequence is TGCGCCAGCAGCCTGACGGGACAGTCGGGCACAGATACGCAGTATTTT.

The chain joins TRBV27 to TRBJ1-4; 7 bases fit TRBD1. This CDR3 is 18 amino acids long. After removal of 2 bases from V and 2 bases from J, the junction contained 11 bases not matched to a gene. Per germline, CDR1 MNHEY and CDR2 SMNVEV (reference sequence). CDR3 DNA sequence: TGTGCCAGCAGTTTAAACCTCCGACAGGGTCGGACTAATGAAAAACTGTTTTTT. It encodes CASSLNLRQGRTNEKLFF.